The clone carrying this T cell receptor (beta chain) was recorded a few times. TCRdb called the RT-PCR reads again in MiXCR, with one record for every CDR3 protein. This table holds 650,000 to 800,000 distinct CDR3 sequences, about 14% found once. CDR1 and CDR2 from the germline V gene are DFQATT and SNEGSKA (reference sequence). The CDR3 is made up of 15 amino acids. V lost 0 bases, J lost 5 bases, and 10 bases stayed unmatched. Sample: memory CD4+ T cells from blood. This chain uses TRBV20-1 with TRBJ2-7; TRBD1 agrees at 7 bases. The TCR comes from a female donor in good health, serving as a healthy control. This chain's CDR3 is CSARDSIRGHHEQYF. CDR3 sequence (DNA): TGCAGTGCTAGAGATTCTATAAGGGGGCACCACGAGCAGTACTTC.